Listed below are T cell receptor beta chains from one sample, sequenced in a study of blood T cell repertoires in COVID-19. Profiled with immunoSEQ multiplex PCR; TCRdb holds only in-frame clones, not every one. The table lists 60,000 or so clones, over 70% of them singletons. The specimen was peripheral blood. The source of these receptors is a man aged 30-40 years with COVID-19, enrolled during active disease. The CDR3 runs from the conserved cysteine through the conserved F or W. The D gene is left open where the match is weak. Clone size is stated in some rows and not others, as once, few, many or a class when expanded.

CDR3nt,CDR3aa,abundance,j_gene,d_gene,v_gene
TGTGCCAGCAGCGTAGACGGGGGCACCGGGGAGCTGTTTTTT,CASSVDGGTGELFF,NA,TRBJ2-2,NA,TRBV9
TGTGCCAGCACGAACCCCCCGACAAGGGAAAAACTGTTTTTT,CASTNPPTREKLFF,NA,TRBJ1-4,NA,TRBV6-6
TGTGCCAGCAGCCTCACAGGGGCCCAGTACTTC,CASSLTGAQYF,NA,TRBJ2-5,TRBD1,TRBV14
TGTGCCAGCAGCGTCACCCCGACAGGATCAAATTCACCCCTCCACTTT,CASSVTPTGSNSPLHF,NA,TRBJ1-6,NA,TRBV9
TGCGCCAGCAGCCCCTCTAGCGCCGCCTACGAGCAGTACTTC,CASSPSSAAYEQYF,few,TRBJ2-7,NA,TRBV5-1
TGTGCCAGCAGCCCTTGGACTAGCGGAAGGAATGAGCAGTTCTTC,CASSPWTSGRNEQFF,few,TRBJ2-1,TRBD2,TRBV14
TGTGCCAGCAGCCCTACTAGCGGTGGGGCCGATGAGCAGTTCTTC,CASSPTSGGADEQFF,NA,TRBJ2-1,TRBD2,TRBV3-1/TRBV3-2
TGTGCCAGCAGCGAACTCACAGGAGCGAACACCGGGGAGCTGTTTTTT,CASSELTGANTGELFF,NA,TRBJ2-2,NA,TRBV9
TGTGCCAGCAGCTTAACCATTGCCGGGAGCTCCTACAATGAGCAGTTCTTC,CASSLTIAGSSYNEQFF,NA,TRBJ2-1,NA,TRBV7-6
TGCGCCAGCAGCCCCGTTCAGGGGTCTGGGGCCAACGTCCTGACTTTC,CASSPVQGSGANVLTF,once,TRBJ2-6,NA,TRBV4-1
TGTGCCAGCAGCTTCAGCAGGGAAACCGGGGAGCTGTTTTTT,CASSFSRETGELFF,NA,TRBJ2-2,NA,TRBV13
TGTGCCAGCAGCTTGGAATTTGGGGTAGCGTTAGCGGAGCAGTTCTTC,CASSLEFGVALAEQFF,NA,TRBJ2-1,NA,TRBV11-2
TGTGCCAGTAGTTTCGGGGGGGGCAGTGGAGACCACTACACCTTC,CASSFGGGSGDHYTF,few,TRBJ1-2,NA,TRBV19
TGTGCCAGCAGCTACATCGGAAACACCATATATTTT,CASSYIGNTIYF,NA,TRBJ1-3,NA,TRBV11-1
TGTGCCATCTCGGGACAGGGGGCACACGAGCAGTACTTC,CAISGQGAHEQYF,NA,TRBJ2-7,TRBD1,TRBV10-3
TGTGCCAGCAGGGCATACCGGGGACTCCAAGAGACCCAGTACTTC,CASRAYRGLQETQYF,NA,TRBJ2-5,NA,TRBV6-5
TGTGCCAGCGGAGACCGGGACAGGGGATACAATGAGCAGTTCTTC,CASGDRDRGYNEQFF,NA,TRBJ2-1,TRBD1,TRBV6-5
TGTGCCAGCAGTGGGACAGGGCGTCGGTTGAGTGGCTACACCTTC,CASSGTGRRLSGYTF,NA,TRBJ1-2,TRBD1,TRBV3-1/TRBV3-2
TGTGCCAGCAGTTCCGAATCGACAGGGGTCGAGACCCAGTACTTC,CASSSESTGVETQYF,NA,TRBJ2-5,TRBD1,TRBV28
TGTGCCAGCAGTTTAGGAGCGGGAGGGGAGACCCAGTACTTC,CASSLGAGGETQYF,NA,TRBJ2-5,TRBD2,TRBV27
TGTGCCAGCAGTTCCCGGGGACAGGAAAACTATGGCTACACCTTC,CASSSRGQENYGYTF,NA,TRBJ1-2,TRBD1,TRBV27
TGTGCCAGCAGCCAAGAAGGCAGGGGTAATTCACCCCTCCACTTT,CASSQEGRGNSPLHF,few,TRBJ1-6,NA,TRBV4-2
TGTGCCAGCAGCCCCGCGGTAGCGGGAGGTTCCGAGCAGTACTTC,CASSPAVAGGSEQYF,NA,TRBJ2-7,TRBD2,TRBV2
TGTGCCAGCAGCGCCGGACTAGCGGGAGGTTTCTACAATGAGCAGTTCTTC,CASSAGLAGGFYNEQFF,NA,TRBJ2-1,TRBD2,TRBV28
TGCAGTGCACGACAGGGGGAGACCCAGTACTTC,CSARQGETQYF,once,TRBJ2-5,TRBD1,TRBV20-1
TGTGCCAGCAGCTTGACTAGGCTAGCGGGGGGAATGGGCGAGCAGTTCTTC,CASSLTRLAGGMGEQFF,NA,TRBJ2-1,TRBD2,TRBV5-4
TGTGCCAGCAGCCAATCAGGAGGGGCTGGGGCCAACGTCCTGACTTTC,CASSQSGGAGANVLTF,NA,TRBJ2-6,NA,TRBV16
TGTGCCAGCAGGGTGGCGACAGGGTTCAATGAAAAACTGTTTTTT,CASRVATGFNEKLFF,NA,TRBJ1-4,TRBD1,TRBV2
TGTGCCAGCAGCCCGATAACAGGGGCGAACGTTGAAGCTTTCTTT,CASSPITGANVEAFF,once,TRBJ1-1,TRBD1,TRBV7-8
TGTGCCAGCAGTAGACAGCTCCCCCGACAGGAAGGGAACACTGAAGCTTTCTTT,CASSRQLPRQEGNTEAFF,once,TRBJ1-1,NA,TRBV6-4
TGTGCCAGCAGCTTGGCACCAGGGTCCTACGAGCAGTACTTC,CASSLAPGSYEQYF,NA,TRBJ2-7,NA,TRBV5-5
TGTGCCAGCAGTTACTCCGGGGATTTGAGCAATCAGCCCCAGCATTTT,CASSYSGDLSNQPQHF,NA,TRBJ1-5,NA,TRBV6-5
TGTGCCAGCAGTGACAACACTGGACTAGCCTACGAGCAGTACTTC,CASSDNTGLAYEQYF,NA,TRBJ2-7,TRBD2,TRBV6-1
TGCGCCAGCAGCCACCTCCCCGGGAGTGAGCAGTTCTTC,CASSHLPGSEQFF,once,TRBJ2-1,NA,TRBV4-3
TGTGCCAGTAGTATAGTTGGGACAGGGAACACTGAAGCTTTCTTT,CASSIVGTGNTEAFF,NA,TRBJ1-1,TRBD1,TRBV19
TGCGCCAGCAGCCCCGCAGGGACTAGCGGTGTCGAGCAGTACTTC,CASSPAGTSGVEQYF,NA,TRBJ2-7,TRBD2,TRBV4-1
TGTGCCACCAGCAGGGGGACAGCCGAAAAACTGTTTTTT,CATSRGTAEKLFF,NA,TRBJ1-4,TRBD1,TRBV15
TGTGCCAGCAGCGCTAGCGGGACTGGCACAGATACGCAGTATTTT,CASSASGTGTDTQYF,NA,TRBJ2-3,TRBD2,TRBV9